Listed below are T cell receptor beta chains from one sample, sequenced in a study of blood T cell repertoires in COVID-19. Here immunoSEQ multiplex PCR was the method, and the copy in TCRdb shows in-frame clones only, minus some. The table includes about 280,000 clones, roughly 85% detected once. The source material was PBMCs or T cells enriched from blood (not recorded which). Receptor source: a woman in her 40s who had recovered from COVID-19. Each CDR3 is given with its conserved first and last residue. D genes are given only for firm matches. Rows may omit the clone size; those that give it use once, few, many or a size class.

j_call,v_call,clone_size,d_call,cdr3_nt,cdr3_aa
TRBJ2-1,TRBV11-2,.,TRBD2,TGTGCCAGCAGCTCCCGGACTAGCGGAGTTTACAATGAGCAGTTCTTC,CASSSRTSGVYNEQFF
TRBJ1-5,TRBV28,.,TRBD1,TGTGCCAGCAGTGCAGGGGGTCCAAGGGGCAATCAGCCCCAGCATTTT,CASSAGGPRGNQPQHF
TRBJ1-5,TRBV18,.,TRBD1,TGTGCCAGCTCGGAGGGACAGGCGAACAATCAGCCCCAGCATTTT,CASSEGQANNQPQHF
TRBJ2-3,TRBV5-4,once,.,TGTGCCAGCAGCTTGTGGGGGGAGGCGCAGTATTTT,CASSLWGEAQYF
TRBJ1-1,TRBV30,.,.,TGTGCCTGGAGTGTACTGGGGGGGCCAGGCAGGGAAGCTTTCTTT,CAWSVLGGPGREAFF
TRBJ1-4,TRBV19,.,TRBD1,TGTGCCAGTGGGACAGGCGGTGGGGATGAAAAACTGTTTTTT,CASGTGGGDEKLFF
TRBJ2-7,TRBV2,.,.,TGTGCCAGCTTCTTAACGGGAGATTCCTACGAGCAGTACTTC,CASFLTGDSYEQYF
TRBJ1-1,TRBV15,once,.,TGTGCCACCAGCAGAGGGGGGCAGCTGAACACTGAAGCTTTCTTT,CATSRGGQLNTEAFF
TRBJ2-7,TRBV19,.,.,TGTGCCAGTAGTTCCACCCCAGGGTCGCTCTACGAGCAGTACTTC,CASSSTPGSLYEQYF
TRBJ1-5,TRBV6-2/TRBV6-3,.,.,TGTGCCAGCAGTTACTCGACACAGGTCAATCAGCCCCAGCATTTT,CASSYSTQVNQPQHF
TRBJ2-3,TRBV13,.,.,TGTGCCAGCAGCTCCTCAGAGCGGTATACGCAGTATTTT,CASSSSERYTQYF
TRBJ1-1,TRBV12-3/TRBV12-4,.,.,TGTGCCAGCAGATCTCCACAGTACACTGAAGCTTTCTTT,CASRSPQYTEAFF
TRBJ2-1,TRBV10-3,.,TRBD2,TGTGCCATCAGTGAGTCAACTAGCGGGAGCGGTGAGCAGTTCTTC,CAISESTSGSGEQFF
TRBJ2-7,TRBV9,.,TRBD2,TGTGCCAGCAGCGGAGGACTAGCTGGGGAGCAGTACTTC,CASSGGLAGEQYF
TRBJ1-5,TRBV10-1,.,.,TGCGCCAGCAGTGGGACAGGCAATCAGCCCCAGCATTTT,CASSGTGNQPQHF
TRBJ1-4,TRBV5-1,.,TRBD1,TGCGCCAGCAGACGGGACAGGGACGAAAAACTGTTTTTT,CASRRDRDEKLFF
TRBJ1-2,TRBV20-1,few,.,TGCAGTGCTAGAGATCGGGGGGGACCATGCTTC,CSARDRGGPCF
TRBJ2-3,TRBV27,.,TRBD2,TGTGCCAGCAGTTTCATTAGCGGGAGAGCGGATACGCAGTATTTT,CASSFISGRADTQYF
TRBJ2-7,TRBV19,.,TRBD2,TGTGCCAGTGCGGCTAGCGGGAATTACGAGCAGTACTTC,CASAASGNYEQYF
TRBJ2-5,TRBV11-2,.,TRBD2,TGTGCCAGCAGCTCCGGGACTAGCGGGAGGAGTGCCGGAAAGACCCAGTACTTC,CASSSGTSGRSAGKTQYF
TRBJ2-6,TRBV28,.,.,TGTGCCAGCAGCCTCGGGGGAGCTGGGGCCAACGTCCTGACTTTC,CASSLGGAGANVLTF
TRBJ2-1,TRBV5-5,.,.,TGTGCCAGCAGCTTGGTGCCGGGTGGGAATGAGCAGTTCTTC,CASSLVPGGNEQFF
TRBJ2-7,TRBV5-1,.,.,TGCGCCAGCAGCTTGGGAGGGTACTACGAGCAGTACTTC,CASSLGGYYEQYF
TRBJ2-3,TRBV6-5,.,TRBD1,TGTGCCAGCAGAGGGGACAGGGGAAGCACAGATACGCAGTATTTT,CASRGDRGSTDTQYF
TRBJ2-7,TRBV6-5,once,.,TGTGCCGCAACCGGGACTCATGGGGCGCAGTACTTC,CAATGTHGAQYF
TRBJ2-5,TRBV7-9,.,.,TGTGCCAGCAGCTTAGGAGGTGGGGAGACCCAGTACTTC,CASSLGGGETQYF
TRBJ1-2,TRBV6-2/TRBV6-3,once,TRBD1,TGTGCCAGCAGTTACTCTACGAACAGGGGAGGACCCACTCTTAACTATGGCTACACCTTC,CASSYSTNRGGPTLNYGYTF
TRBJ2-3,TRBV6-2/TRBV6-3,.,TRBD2,TGTGCCAGCAGCCCCGTGGCTAGCGGGAGCGCAGATACGCAGTATTTT,CASSPVASGSADTQYF
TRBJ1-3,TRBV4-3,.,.,TGCGCCAGCAGCCAAGAATTGCGGTTTGGAAACACCATATATTTT,CASSQELRFGNTIYF
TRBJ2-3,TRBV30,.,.,TGTGCCTGGAGTTTACTAGGGGGTTCATTGGAGACGCAGTATTTT,CAWSLLGGSLETQYF
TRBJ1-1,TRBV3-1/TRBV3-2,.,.,TGTGCCAGCAGCCAAGGCCGGGCTGAAGCTTTCTTT,CASSQGRAEAFF
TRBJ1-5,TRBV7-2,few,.,TGTGCCAGCAGCCTCACAGATTACAATCAGCCCCAGCATTTT,CASSLTDYNQPQHF
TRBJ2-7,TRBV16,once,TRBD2,TGTGCCAGCAGGCAAGCGGGGGTGCGGGTGAGCTCCTACGAGCAGTACTTC,CASRQAGVRVSSYEQYF
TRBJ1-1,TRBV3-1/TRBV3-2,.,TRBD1,TGTGCCAGCAGTCGCGACAGGGTGACTGAAGCTTTCTTT,CASSRDRVTEAFF
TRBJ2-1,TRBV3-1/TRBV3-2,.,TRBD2,TGTGCCAGCAGCCACCGCGTCGAGCGGGGCTACAATGAGCAGTTCTTC,CASSHRVERGYNEQFF
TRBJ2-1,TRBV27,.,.,TGTGCCAGCACATCTAGCTGGGTTTTAAGCAATGAGCAGTTCTTC,CASTSSWVLSNEQFF
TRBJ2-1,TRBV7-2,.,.,TGTGCCAGCAGCTCCACAACCGGACACGTTGAGCAGTTCTTC,CASSSTTGHVEQFF